A single count supports the clone carrying this T cell receptor beta chain. One Seattle source followed patients from active infection through their disease course. This record belongs to a study of blood T cell repertoires in COVID-19. Study in general: Material from acute and convalescent COVID-19 was sourced from the United States, Italy and Spain. Sample material is recorded as cDNA or gDNA derived from T cells, B-cell-depleted T cells, or PBMCs.

Unmatched junction bases numbered 5, after V lost 2 bases and J lost 6 bases. The CDR3 runs 14 residues. CDR1 is SQVTM and CDR2 is ANQGSEA in the germline V gene. Authors' analysis steps: Reference gene primers were amplified, and this amplification served to estimate nucleated cell counts. Some clones are missing from TCRdb's copy, which holds only in-frame ones; the method was immunoSEQ multiplex PCR. The V and J calls and clone size come from that table; D and trimming were worked out from the DNA. The table records about 140,000 clones, around 84% of them present only once. What was sequenced was peripheral blood. The gene calls are TRBV29-1 and TRBJ1-3, with 9 bases identical to TRBD1. This TCR came from a man aged 30-40 years with COVID-19, enrolled during active disease. The CDR3 loop is CSVERQGEENTIYF. CDR3 nucleotides: TGCAGCGTTGAAAGACAGGGGGAGGAAAACACCATATATTTT. Using reference TRBV29-1 and TRBJ1-3 for the parts outside the CDR3, the full variable domain is SAVISQKPSRDICQRGTSLTIQCQVDSQVTMMFWYRQQPGQSLTLIATANQGSEATYESGFVIDKFPISRPNLTFSTLTVSNMSPEDSSIYLCSVERQGEENTIYFGEGSWLTVV.